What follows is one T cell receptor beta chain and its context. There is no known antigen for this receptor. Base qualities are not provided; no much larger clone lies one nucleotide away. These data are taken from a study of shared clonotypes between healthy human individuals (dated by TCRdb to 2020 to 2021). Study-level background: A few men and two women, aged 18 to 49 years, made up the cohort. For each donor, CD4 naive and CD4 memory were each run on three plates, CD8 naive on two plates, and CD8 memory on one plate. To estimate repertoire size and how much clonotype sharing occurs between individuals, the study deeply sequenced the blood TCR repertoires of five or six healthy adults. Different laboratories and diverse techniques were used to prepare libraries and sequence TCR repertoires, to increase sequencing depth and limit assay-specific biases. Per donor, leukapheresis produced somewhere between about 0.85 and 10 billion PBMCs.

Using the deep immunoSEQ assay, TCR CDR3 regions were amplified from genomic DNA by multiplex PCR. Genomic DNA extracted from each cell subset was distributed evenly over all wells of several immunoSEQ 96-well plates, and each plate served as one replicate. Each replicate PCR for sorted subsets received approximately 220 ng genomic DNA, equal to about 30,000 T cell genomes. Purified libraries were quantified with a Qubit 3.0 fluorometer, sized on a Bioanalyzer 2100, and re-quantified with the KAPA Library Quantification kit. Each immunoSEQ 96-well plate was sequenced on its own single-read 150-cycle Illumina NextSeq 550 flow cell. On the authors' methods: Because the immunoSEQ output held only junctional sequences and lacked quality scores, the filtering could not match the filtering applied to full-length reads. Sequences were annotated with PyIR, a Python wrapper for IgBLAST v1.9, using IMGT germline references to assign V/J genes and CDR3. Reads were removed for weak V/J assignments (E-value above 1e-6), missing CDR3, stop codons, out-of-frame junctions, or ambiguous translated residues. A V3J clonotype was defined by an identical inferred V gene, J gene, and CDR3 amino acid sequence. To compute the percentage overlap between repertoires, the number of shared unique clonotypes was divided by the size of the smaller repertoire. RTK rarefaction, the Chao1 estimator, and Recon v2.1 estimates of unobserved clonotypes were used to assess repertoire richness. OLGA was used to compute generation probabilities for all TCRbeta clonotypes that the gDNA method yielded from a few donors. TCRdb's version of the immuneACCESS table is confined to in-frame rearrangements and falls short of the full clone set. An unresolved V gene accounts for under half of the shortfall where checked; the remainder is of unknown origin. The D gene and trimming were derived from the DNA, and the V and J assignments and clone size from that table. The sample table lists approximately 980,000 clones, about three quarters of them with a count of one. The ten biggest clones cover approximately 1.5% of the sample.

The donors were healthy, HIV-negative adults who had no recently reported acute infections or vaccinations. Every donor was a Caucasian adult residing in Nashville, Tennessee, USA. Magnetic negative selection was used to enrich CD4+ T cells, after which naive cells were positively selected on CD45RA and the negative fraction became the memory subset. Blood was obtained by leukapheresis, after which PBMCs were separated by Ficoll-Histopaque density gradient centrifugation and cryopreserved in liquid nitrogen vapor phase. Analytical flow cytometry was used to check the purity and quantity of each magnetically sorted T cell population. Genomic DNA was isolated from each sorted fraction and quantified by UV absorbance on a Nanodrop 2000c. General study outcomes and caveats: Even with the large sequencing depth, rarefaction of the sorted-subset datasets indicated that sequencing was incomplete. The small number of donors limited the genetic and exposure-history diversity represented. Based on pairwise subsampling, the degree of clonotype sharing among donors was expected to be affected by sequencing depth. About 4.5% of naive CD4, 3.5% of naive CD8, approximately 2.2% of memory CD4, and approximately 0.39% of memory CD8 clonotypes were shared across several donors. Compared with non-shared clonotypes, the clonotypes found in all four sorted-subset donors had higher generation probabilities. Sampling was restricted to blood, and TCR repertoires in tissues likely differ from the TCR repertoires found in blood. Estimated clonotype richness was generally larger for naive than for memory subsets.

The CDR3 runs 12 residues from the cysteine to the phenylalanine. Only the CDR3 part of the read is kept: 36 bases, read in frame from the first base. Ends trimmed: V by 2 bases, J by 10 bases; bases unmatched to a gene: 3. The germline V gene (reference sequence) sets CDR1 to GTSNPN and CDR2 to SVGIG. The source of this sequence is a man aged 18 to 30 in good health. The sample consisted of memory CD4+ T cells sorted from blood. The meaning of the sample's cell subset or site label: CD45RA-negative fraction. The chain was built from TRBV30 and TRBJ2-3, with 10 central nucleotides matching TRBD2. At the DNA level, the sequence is TGTGCCTGGAGTCCCACTAGCGGGGCGCAGTATTTT. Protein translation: CAWSPTSGAQYF.